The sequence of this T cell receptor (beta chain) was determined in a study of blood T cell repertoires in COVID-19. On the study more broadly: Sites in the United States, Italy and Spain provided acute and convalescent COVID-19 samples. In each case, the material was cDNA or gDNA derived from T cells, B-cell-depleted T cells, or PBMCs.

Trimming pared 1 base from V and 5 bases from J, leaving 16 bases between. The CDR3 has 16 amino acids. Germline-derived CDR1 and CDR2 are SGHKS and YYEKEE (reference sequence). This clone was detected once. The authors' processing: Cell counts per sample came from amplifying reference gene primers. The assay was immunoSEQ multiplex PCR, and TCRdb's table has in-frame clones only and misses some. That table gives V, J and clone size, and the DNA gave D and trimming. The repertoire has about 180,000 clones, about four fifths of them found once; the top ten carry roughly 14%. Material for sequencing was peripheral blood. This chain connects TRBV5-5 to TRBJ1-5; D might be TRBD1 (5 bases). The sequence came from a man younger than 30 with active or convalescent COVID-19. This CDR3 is CASSLWVSTDDQPQHF. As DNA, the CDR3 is TGTGCCAGCAGCTTGTGGGTCTCGACAGATGATCAGCCCCAGCATTTT.